These T cell receptor beta chains were read from a single sample in a study of cytomegalovirus exposure and HLA in healthy donors. The repertoire was sequenced with immunoSEQ multiplex PCR; TCRdb's copy has only in-frame clones and lacks some. Here the sample spans 95,000 to 150,000 clones, around 75% being singletons. Sequenced sample: PBMCs. The receptors derive from a woman aged 50 to 65 in good health and CMV-seropositive. The CDR3 runs from the conserved cysteine through the conserved F or W. The order of the fields is V gene, D gene, clone size, J gene, CDR3 protein, CDR3 DNA. A D gene is named only where the DNA matches it firmly. Expanded clones get a size class; other rows say once, few or many, or leave the size out.

v_call: TRBV21-1
d_call: -
clone_size: once
j_call: TRBJ2-2
cdr3_aa: CASSKAGTGANTGELFF
cdr3_nt: TGTGCCAGCAGCAAAGCCGGGACAGGGGCGAACACCGGGGAGCTGTTTTTT

v_call: TRBV9
d_call: TRBD2
clone_size: -
j_call: TRBJ2-2
cdr3_aa: CASSVGLAGGDTGELFF
cdr3_nt: TGTGCCAGCAGCGTAGGACTAGCGGGGGGAGACACCGGGGAGCTGTTTTTT

v_call: TRBV5-1
d_call: -
clone_size: few
j_call: TRBJ2-7
cdr3_aa: CASSVDGAYEQYF
cdr3_nt: TGCGCCAGCAGCGTGGACGGAGCCTACGAGCAGTACTTC

v_call: TRBV6-6
d_call: TRBD1
clone_size: -
j_call: TRBJ2-7
cdr3_aa: CATRDSYEQYF
cdr3_nt: TGTGCCACCCGGGACAGCTACGAGCAGTACTTC

v_call: TRBV19
d_call: TRBD2
clone_size: -
j_call: TRBJ2-2
cdr3_aa: CASSIGGRAGELFF
cdr3_nt: TGTGCCAGTAGTATAGGCGGGAGGGCCGGGGAGCTGTTTTTT

v_call: TRBV11-3
d_call: -
clone_size: -
j_call: TRBJ1-1
cdr3_aa: CASSLTSDTEAFF
cdr3_nt: TGTGCCAGCAGCTTAACTAGCGACACTGAAGCTTTCTTT

v_call: TRBV5-6
d_call: -
clone_size: few
j_call: TRBJ1-1
cdr3_aa: CASSLGLEAFF
cdr3_nt: TGTGCCAGCAGCTTGGGTCTGGAAGCTTTCTTT

v_call: TRBV29-1
d_call: -
clone_size: few
j_call: TRBJ1-5
cdr3_aa: CSVERTRGNNQPQHF
cdr3_nt: TGCAGCGTTGAGAGGACCCGGGGTAACAATCAGCCCCAGCATTTT

v_call: TRBV4-3
d_call: -
clone_size: -
j_call: TRBJ1-2
cdr3_aa: CASSQDPGLGYGYTF
cdr3_nt: TGCGCCAGCAGCCAAGATCCAGGGTTAGGCTACGGCTACACCTTC

v_call: TRBV4-2
d_call: TRBD1
clone_size: -
j_call: TRBJ1-2
cdr3_aa: CASSQTGQDLYGYTF
cdr3_nt: TGTGCCAGCAGCCAGACAGGACAGGACCTTTATGGCTACACCTTC

v_call: TRBV9
d_call: -
clone_size: -
j_call: TRBJ1-2
cdr3_aa: CASSVGRGQGYTF
cdr3_nt: TGTGCCAGCAGCGTAGGCAGGGGCCAGGGCTACACCTTC

v_call: TRBV6-1
d_call: TRBD1
clone_size: -
j_call: TRBJ1-5
cdr3_aa: CASRWDRGPRKHF
cdr3_nt: TGTGCCAGCAGGTGGGACAGGGGCCCCCGTAAGCATTTT

v_call: TRBV7-6
d_call: -
clone_size: -
j_call: TRBJ2-7
cdr3_aa: CASSLQLGSYEQYF
cdr3_nt: TGTGCCAGCAGCTTACAGCTAGGCTCCTACGAGCAGTACTTC

v_call: TRBV29-1
d_call: -
clone_size: -
j_call: TRBJ2-7
cdr3_aa: CSAASRAAYEQYF
cdr3_nt: TGCAGCGCCGCTAGCCGGGCCGCGTACGAGCAGTACTTC

v_call: TRBV4-2
d_call: TRBD2
clone_size: -
j_call: TRBJ2-6
cdr3_aa: CASSQEMSGGGPGANVLTF
cdr3_nt: TGTGCCAGCAGCCAGGAAATGAGCGGGGGGGGCCCTGGGGCCAACGTCCTGACTTTC

v_call: TRBV4-1
d_call: -
clone_size: -
j_call: TRBJ1-2
cdr3_aa: CASSQDWQVYGYTF
cdr3_nt: TGCGCCAGCAGCCAAGATTGGCAGGTCTATGGCTACACCTTC

v_call: TRBV9
d_call: TRBD2
clone_size: -
j_call: TRBJ2-7
cdr3_aa: CASSPMGSGGYEQYF
cdr3_nt: TGTGCCAGCAGCCCTATGGGGAGCGGGGGCTACGAGCAGTACTTC

v_call: TRBV6-6
d_call: TRBD1
clone_size: -
j_call: TRBJ1-3
cdr3_aa: CATEPGQGTGNTIYF
cdr3_nt: TGTGCCACTGAACCGGGACAGGGTACCGGAAACACCATATATTTT

v_call: TRBV2
d_call: TRBD1
clone_size: -
j_call: TRBJ1-1
cdr3_aa: CASSVPGQGAPNTEAFF
cdr3_nt: TGTGCCAGCAGTGTCCCGGGACAGGGGGCCCCGAACACTGAAGCTTTCTTT

v_call: TRBV6-1
d_call: -
clone_size: -
j_call: TRBJ2-5
cdr3_aa: CASSEGVSNQETQYF
cdr3_nt: TGTGCCAGCAGTGAAGGAGTGTCCAACCAAGAGACCCAGTACTTC

v_call: TRBV4-3
d_call: -
clone_size: -
j_call: TRBJ1-4
cdr3_aa: CASSQEVGVIATNEKLFF
cdr3_nt: TGCGCCAGCAGCCAAGAGGTCGGGGTCATAGCAACTAATGAAAAACTGTTTTTT

v_call: TRBV4-1
d_call: -
clone_size: few
j_call: TRBJ1-2
cdr3_aa: CASSHPQSSPGYTF
cdr3_nt: TGCGCCAGCAGCCACCCCCAAAGCAGCCCAGGATACACCTTC

v_call: TRBV19
d_call: -
clone_size: -
j_call: TRBJ1-1
cdr3_aa: CASGDRPTNEAFF
cdr3_nt: TGTGCCAGTGGAGACAGGCCAACAAATGAAGCTTTCTTT

v_call: TRBV6-6
d_call: TRBD1
clone_size: -
j_call: TRBJ2-7
cdr3_aa: CASSYSGQGQSYEQYF
cdr3_nt: TGTGCCAGCAGTTACTCGGGACAGGGGCAATCCTACGAGCAGTACTTC

v_call: TRBV27
d_call: -
clone_size: -
j_call: TRBJ2-7
cdr3_aa: CASSLSPYPYEQYF
cdr3_nt: TGTGCCAGCAGTTTATCCCCCTACCCCTACGAGCAGTACTTC

v_call: TRBV19
d_call: -
clone_size: few
j_call: TRBJ1-2
cdr3_aa: CASSIASGGDYGYTF
cdr3_nt: TGTGCCAGTAGTATCGCGAGCGGGGGGGACTATGGCTACACCTTC

v_call: TRBV15
d_call: TRBD1
clone_size: once
j_call: TRBJ1-2
cdr3_aa: CATSKGQGARGYTF
cdr3_nt: TGTGCCACCAGCAAGGGACAGGGGGCGCGTGGCTACACCTTC

v_call: TRBV6-5
d_call: -
clone_size: -
j_call: TRBJ1-3
cdr3_aa: CAVRGTPNTIYF
cdr3_nt: TGTGCCGTCCGGGGGACCCCAAACACCATATATTTT

v_call: TRBV19
d_call: TRBD2
clone_size: -
j_call: TRBJ2-3
cdr3_aa: CASSTSGRAGDTQYF
cdr3_nt: TGTGCCAGTAGTACTAGCGGGAGGGCCGGTGATACGCAGTATTTT

v_call: TRBV18
d_call: -
clone_size: -
j_call: TRBJ1-3
cdr3_aa: CASSKTSAAGLGNTIYF
cdr3_nt: TGTGCCAGCTCTAAAACTTCCGCCGCGGGGCTTGGAAACACCATATATTTT